The 13 T cell receptor beta chains below all came from one sample that was sequenced in a study of breast tumors, draining lymph nodes, adjacent tissues. MiXCR was run by TCRdb on the multiplex PCR reads, yielding one entry per CDR3 protein. The profile shows 75,000 to 100,000 distinct CDR3 sequences, about 20% of them singletons. Breast cancer patients provided tissue from their axillary draining lymph nodes. The sample comprised axillary lymph node tissue. These receptors were taken from a female donor with breast cancer. Some clones in this sample may be carry-over from other donors' samples.

This clonotype was detected only a few times. A much larger clone lies one base from this, so it may be a read error. The genes are TRBV7-2 and TRBJ1-3; 8 positions agree with TRBD1. This CDR3 is 17 amino acids long. CDR1 and CDR2 (germline): SGHTA, FQGNSA. As DNA, the CDR3 is TGTGCCGGCAGCTCCCGTCCTACAGGGGGAGCAGGAAACACCATATATTTT. Protein sequence: CAGSSRPTGGAGNTIYF.

This clonotype occurred a few times. The genes are TRBV5-1 and TRBJ2-5, with TRBD2 matching 14 bases. The junction had 9 bases not matched to a gene; V was cut back by 4 bases and J by 4 bases. Germline assignment: CDR1 SGHRS and CDR2 YFSETQ. The CDR3 has 17 amino acids. As DNA, the CDR3 is TGCGCCAGCAGCCCAGTGACTAGCGGGAGGGTGGGAGAGACCCAGTACTTC. Protein product: CASSPVTSGRVGETQYF.

Points on this clonotype: It may be a read error: a sequence one base away is much more abundant. The chain combines TRBV7-2 with TRBJ2-2; D is perhaps TRBD2 (6 bases). Between the trimmed V and J ends, which lost 5 bases and 7 bases, there was a span of 14 bases. This CDR3 is 14 amino acids long. Germline CDR1 and CDR2: SGHTA and FQGNSA. Written as DNA, the CDR3 is TGTGCCAGCAGCAGAGAGGGGAGGCACGGGGAGCTGTTTTTT. This translates into CASSREGRHGELFF.

This clonotype was observed many times. This chain links TRBV20-1 with TRBJ2-1; 8 bases agree with TRBD2. There are 14 residues in the CDR3. The V segment lost 3 bases and the J segment 4 bases; nucleotides outside the gene matches: 5. CDR1 and CDR2 (germline): DFQATT, SNEGSKA (reference sequence). The CDR3 coding sequence is TGCAGTGCTAGGAGAACTAGCGGTTACAATGAGCAGTTCTTC. This encodes CSARRTSGYNEQFF.

This clonotype was detected many times. The chain has TRBV7-9 and TRBJ2-2; TRBD2 matches at 7 bases. The junction had 6 bases not matched to a gene; V was cut back by 1 base and J by 4 bases. Germline CDR1 SEHNR, CDR2 FQNEAQ (reference sequence). The CDR3 has 16 residues. The DNA of the CDR3 is TGTGCCAGCAGCTTAGGAGCGGGGCTTACCACCGGGGAGCTGTTTTTT. Protein: CASSLGAGLTTGELFF. Based on the CDR3 plus reference TRBV7-9 and TRBJ2-2, the full variable domain is DTGVSQNPRHKITKRGQNVTFRCDPISEHNRLYWYRQTLGQGPEFLTYFQNEAQLEKSRLLSDRFSAERPKGSFSTLEIQRTEQGDSAMYLCASSLGAGLTTGELFFGEGSRLTVL.

In regard to this clonotype: A much larger clone differs from this one at a single base, so this may be a read error. The J gene is TRBJ2-7, the V gene TRBV10-3; D unresolved. The CDR3 is 13 amino acids. Trimming took 11 bases from V and 3 from J, leaving 17 bases between them. Per germline, CDR1 ENHRY and CDR2 SYGVKD. The chain's CDR3 is CAASMDFGYEQYF. The CDR3 DNA reads as TGTGCCGCCTCCATGGATTTTGGCTACGAGCAGTACTTC.

This clonotype was counted ten times or more. The V gene is TRBV5-6, the J gene TRBJ1-4, with TRBD1 as a possible D gene (6 bases). Trimming cost V 0 bases and J 6 bases, with 12 bases left between them. CDR1 and CDR2 (germline): SGHDT, YYEEEE. CDR3 length: 15 amino acids. In nucleotides, the CDR3 is TGTGCCAGCAGCTTGGTGGCAGGGGTTGATGAAAAACTGTTTTTT. As protein: CASSLVAGVDEKLFF.

Many counts were recorded for this clonotype. The chain links TRBV7-9 to TRBJ2-7; tentatively, D is TRBD2 (5 bases). The CDR3 consists of 16 residues. Germline V lookup: CDR1 SEHNR, CDR2 FQNEAQ (reference sequence). Trimming took 2 bases from V and 0 from J, leaving 14 bases between them. Written as DNA, the CDR3 is TGTGCCAGCAGCTTAATCATGCTAGGGAGCTCCTACGAGCAGTACTTC. Amino acid sequence: CASSLIMLGSSYEQYF.

This clonotype showed up many times. This chain uses TRBV13 with TRBJ2-1, with D possibly TRBD2 on 7 matching bases. This CDR3 region has 14 residues. CDR1 PRHDT and CDR2 FYEKMQ come from the germline V gene (reference sequence). V was shortened by 3 bases and J by 6 bases, with 12 bases between the two germline ends. DNA of the CDR3: TGTGCCAGCAGCTTGAGGGGGGGGGTCAATGAGCAGTTCTTC. The encoded protein is CASSLRGGVNEQFF.

There are many counts of this clonotype. The chain couples TRBV5-6 to TRBJ2-5, with a possible D match to TRBD1 (5 bases). V dropped 0 bases and J dropped 4 bases, with 7 bases sitting between them. The CDR3 extends over 13 amino acids. Germline CDR1 reads SGHDT; CDR2 reads YYEEEE. The CDR3 bases are TGTGCCAGCAGCTTGGATACAGGAGAGACCCAGTACTTC. Its translation is CASSLDTGETQYF. Supplemented by reference TRBV5-6 and TRBJ2-5, the full variable domain reads DAGVTQSPTHLIKTRGQQVTLRCSPKSGHDTVSWYQQALGQGPQFIFQYYEEEERQRGNFPDRFSGHQFPNYSSELNVNALLLGDSALYLCASSLDTGETQYFGPGTRLLVL.

The chain carries TRBV30 and TRBJ2-1, with D unresolved. The CDR3 sequence is 13 residues long. Germline CDR1 GTSNPN, CDR2 SVGIG (reference sequence). Trimming took 0 bases from V and 7 from J, leaving 10 bases between them. Here the CDR3 DNA reads TGTGCCTGGAGTGTGGGCCTCGGAAATGAGCAGTTCTTC. It yields the protein CAWSVGLGNEQFF.

This clonotype was observed many times. This chain links TRBV7-2 with TRBJ2-5; possible D gene TRBD2, 6 bases. Germline assignment: CDR1 SGHTA and CDR2 FQGNSA. Trimming took 5 bases from V and 2 from J, leaving 15 bases between them. This CDR3 spans 15 amino acids. This CDR3 is CASSDRRGGQETQYF. The CDR3 bases are TGTGCCAGCAGCGATCGTCGGGGAGGTCAAGAGACCCAGTACTTC.

This clonotype was counted at least ten times. V and J are TRBV11-3 and TRBJ2-5; D may correspond to TRBD1 or TRBD2 (5 bases each). The V gene's germline CDR1 is SGHNT and CDR2 YENEEA. Trimming pared 0 bases from V and 3 bases from J, leaving 8 bases between. The CDR3 is made up of 14 amino acids. The CDR3 nucleotides are TGTGCCAGCAGCTTAGATTTGGGGGAAGAGACCCAGTACTTC. Amino acids: CASSLDLGEETQYF.